This TCR beta chain was obtained from a study of blood T cell repertoires in COVID-19. Overall study: The United States, Italy and Spain provided the acute and convalescent COVID-19 samples.

Using immunoSEQ multiplex PCR, the repertoire was profiled, and TCRdb retains in-frame clones only, with some absent. The table shows under 400,000 clones, with 88% occurring only once. V gave up 4 bases and J gave up 6 bases; unmatched junction bases: 5. Germline CDR1 LNHDA, CDR2 SQIVND (reference sequence). The length of the CDR3 is 14 residues. The sequence was obtained from a woman under 40 with COVID-19, enrolled during active disease. V is TRBV19 and J is TRBJ1-5; 8 nucleotides align to TRBD1. The specimen sequenced was peripheral blood. This chain's CDR3 is CASSTTGVVQPQHF. CDR3 DNA: TGTGCCAGTAGTACGACAGGGGTGGTTCAGCCCCAGCATTTT.